The 31 T cell receptor beta chains presented below share a single source sample, sequenced in a study of early T cells in non-severe SARS-CoV-2 infection. Using its own MiXCR run on the 5' RACE reads, TCRdb lists one record per CDR3 protein. The sample yields more than 95,000 distinct CDR3 sequences, about 15% seen once. The specimen was whole blood. The receptors originated from an adult who was a healthcare worker with PCR-confirmed SARS-CoV-2 infection or an uninfected control (not recorded which).

The rearrangement links TRBV10-3 to TRBJ2-3; possibly TRBD2 for D (6 bases). V was shortened by 7 bases and J by 9 bases, with 20 bases between the two germline ends. Looked up from germline, CDR1 is ENHRY and CDR2 is SYGVKD. This CDR3 is built from 14 residues. The CDR3, as DNA: TGTGCCATCACTGATGAGGGACTTTTCGTCACGCAGTATTTT. It yields the protein CAITDEGLFVTQYF.

This chain links TRBV12-3 or TRBV12-4 with TRBJ2-3, with 8 positions matching TRBD1. Trimming removed 3 bases from V and 4 bases from J; junction bases left unmatched: 3. The CDR3 contains 14 residues. CDR3 bases: TGTGCCAGCAGTTTCGAACAGGGGGCAGATACGCAGTATTTT. Its translation is CASSFEQGADTQYF.

This clonotype occurred many times. This chain links TRBV27 with TRBJ2-7, with 11 bases that match TRBD2. CDR1 MNHEY and CDR2 SMNVEV come from the germline V gene (reference sequence). V lost 5 bases, J lost 4 bases, and 4 bases stayed unmatched. The CDR3 length is 14 residues. The CDR3 nucleotides are TGTGCCAGCAGTGCCGGGACTAGCGGATACGAGCAGTACTTC. It is translated as CASSAGTSGYEQYF.

This clonotype was counted between two and nine times. The gene calls are TRBV12-3 or TRBV12-4 and TRBJ1-1, with TRBD1 as a possible D gene (6 bases). Trimming pared 10 bases from V and 5 bases from J, leaving 17 bases between. There are 13 residues in the CDR3. The CDR3: CATRLGGPTEAFF. For the CDR3, the DNA is TGTGCCACCAGACTCGGGGGGCCGACTGAAGCTTTCTTT.

Note on this clonotype: The junction and the germline gene differ at one end; a read error may be behind it. V and J are TRBV7-6 and TRBJ2-2, with unresolved D. Germline V gene sequence: CDR1 SGHVS, CDR2 FNYEAQ. CDR3 length: 17 amino acids. CDR3 residues: CVSSPTKQALNTGELFF. As DNA, the CDR3 is TGTGTCAGCAGCCCGACGAAGCAGGCCCTAAACACCGGGGAGCTGTTTTTT.

The V call is TRBV18, the J call TRBJ2-1; maybe TRBD2 (7 bases). Trimming took off 0 bases at V and 7 bases at J, with 16 bases between the two ends. The germline gives CDR1 KGHSH, CDR2 LQKENI. The CDR3 contains 16 residues. The CDR3 is CASSPPRGEGQNEQFF. The DNA for the CDR3 is TGTGCCAGCTCACCACCGAGGGGGGAGGGCCAGAATGAGCAGTTCTTC.

V usage is TRBV27 and J usage is TRBJ2-3; no firm D call. Germline V gene data show CDR1 as MNHEY and CDR2 as SMNVEV (reference sequence). Trimming cost V 5 bases and J 6 bases, with 15 bases left between them. The CDR3 has 14 amino acids. CDR3 nucleotide sequence: TGTGCCAGCAGTCCCCCCGGCCCCTTGGATACGCAGTATTTT. Encoded protein: CASSPPGPLDTQYF.

This clonotype was detected only a few times. This rearrangement joins TRBV28 to TRBJ2-7; the match to TRBD1 covers 7 bases. Germline V gives CDR1 MDHEN, CDR2 SYDVKM. The J segment lost 3 bases and the V segment lost 5 bases, leaving 10 bases of the junction unmatched. The CDR3 has 15 amino acids. CDR3 protein: CASSPPPHRGYEQYF. As DNA, the CDR3 is TGTGCCAGCAGTCCCCCCCCACACAGGGGCTACGAGCAGTACTTC.

CDR3 in amino acids: CSARLGQAPYEQYF. Here the CDR3 DNA reads TGCAGTGCTAGGCTCGGACAGGCCCCCTACGAGCAGTACTTC. The V gene is TRBV20-1, the J gene TRBJ2-7, with 7 nucleotides matching TRBD1. Germline CDR1 and CDR2: DFQATT and SNEGSKA (reference sequence). V shed 3 bases and J 2 bases; nucleotides not matched to a gene: 7. CDR3 length: 14 amino acids.

This clonotype was detected only a few times. The rearrangement links TRBV10-2 to TRBJ1-3; D unresolved. Germline V gene sequence: CDR1 WSHSY, CDR2 SAAADI. The V gene lost 6 bases and the J gene lost 0 bases, with 9 bases spanning the gap. The CDR3 is 14 residues long. The CDR3 region has the DNA TGCGCCAGCAGCCCCGTGGGCTCTGGAAACACCATATATTTT. Translated, it gives CASSPVGSGNTIYF.

The V gene is TRBV5-1, the J gene TRBJ2-7, with 7 bases lining up with TRBD2. V shed 0 bases and J 4 bases; nucleotides not matched to a gene: 7. The CDR3 sequence is 15 residues long. From germline, CDR1 is SGHRS and CDR2 YFSETQ. CDR3 DNA sequence: TGCGCCAGCAGCTTGGAGCGGGGCCTCATTTACGAGCAGTACTTC. This codes for CASSLERGLIYEQYF.

The chain couples TRBV7-9 to TRBJ2-2, with 14 bases matching TRBD2. From germline, CDR1 is SEHNR and CDR2 FQNEAQ (reference sequence). The V segment lost 4 bases and the J segment 5 bases; nucleotides outside the gene matches: 6. This CDR3 region has 17 residues. DNA of the CDR3: TGTGCCAGCAGCTCCGGGACTAGCGGGAGCGGGACCGGGGAGCTGTTTTTT. This sequence encodes CASSSGTSGSGTGELFF. Full variable domain (missing parts from reference TRBV7-9 and TRBJ2-2): DTGVSQNPRHKITKRGQNVTFRCDPISEHNRLYWYRQTLGQGPEFLTYFQNEAQLEKSRLLSDRFSAERPKGSFSTLEIQRTEQGDSAMYLCASSSGTSGSGTGELFFGEGSRLTVL.

There are a few counts of this clonotype. V and J are TRBV12-3 or TRBV12-4 and TRBJ2-7; 9 nucleotides match TRBD2. Trimming at V came to 3 bases and at J to 5 bases, leaving 5 bases not matched to a gene. The CDR3 loop spans 14 amino acids. CDR3 sequence reads: CASSFSGGEDEQYF. CDR3 nucleotides: TGTGCCAGCAGTTTTAGCGGGGGCGAGGACGAGCAGTACTTC.

The CDR3 DNA reads as TGTGCCAGCAGTGCATCAGGGGCCCTACCTTTCAATGAGCAGTTCTTC. Translated: CASSASGALPFNEQFF. The gene calls are TRBV2 and TRBJ2-1, with D perhaps matching TRBD1 (6 bases). The V gene's germline CDR1 is SNHLY and CDR2 FYNNEI. The CDR3 extends over 16 amino acids. The V and J ends lost 4 bases and 6 bases respectively, with 19 bases between them.

This clonotype turned up a few times. CDR3 in amino acids: CASSLVLVVRNNEQFF. CDR3 coding DNA: TGTGCCAGCAGCTTAGTGTTGGTGGTACGCAACAATGAGCAGTTCTTC. The V gene is TRBV7-9, the J gene TRBJ2-1; D is ambiguous. The CDR3 sequence is 16 residues long. CDR1 is SEHNR and CDR2 is FQNEAQ in the germline V gene (reference sequence). The V gene lost 1 base and the J gene lost 5 bases, with 15 bases spanning the gap.

In its sample, this clonotype was seen a few times. The chain has TRBV20-1 and TRBJ2-7; 7 nucleotides line up with TRBD1. CDR3 length equals 16 residues. CDR1 and CDR2 from the germline V gene are DFQATT and SNEGSKA (reference sequence). V trimming: 3 bases; J trimming: 2 bases; junction bases outside the gene matches: 13. The DNA of the CDR3 is TGCAGTGCTAGGGGGGCAAAGGACAGGATGGCCTACGAGCAGTACTTC. It translates to CSARGAKDRMAYEQYF.

This clonotype was detected a few times. The chain recombines TRBV9 with TRBJ1-6; D uncertain. Germline V gene lookup returns CDR1 SGDLS and CDR2 YYNGEE. Between the trimmed V and J ends, which lost 1 base and 5 bases, there was a span of 7 bases. CDR3 length: 14 residues. This CDR3 is CASSVLADNSPLHF. In DNA, the CDR3 is TGTGCCAGCAGCGTACTGGCGGATAATTCACCCCTCCACTTT.

This chain links TRBV19 with TRBJ2-3; D might be TRBD2 (5 bases). This CDR3 spans 13 amino acids. Germline assignment: CDR1 LNHDA and CDR2 SQIVND (reference sequence). V was clipped by 6 bases and J by 2 bases, with 9 bases between them. The CDR3 protein is CASRLTTTDTQYF. For the CDR3, the DNA is TGTGCCAGTAGATTGACTACCACAGATACGCAGTATTTT.

This rearrangement joins TRBV7-2 to TRBJ2-5; TRBD1 matches at 7 bases. CDR3 length equals 15 residues. Germline-derived CDR1 and CDR2 are SGHTA and FQGNSA. The trim removed 4 bases at V and 1 base at J, leaving 6 bases unmatched. CDR3 bases: TGTGCCAGCAGCTGGGTCAACAGGGGCCAAGAGACCCAGTACTTC. This encodes CASSWVNRGQETQYF.

V and J are TRBV6-6 and TRBJ2-7, with a tentative D call TRBD2 (6 bases). Germline assignment: CDR1 MNHNY and CDR2 SVGAGI (reference sequence). V lost 5 bases to trimming and J lost 0 bases, with 11 bases between them. The CDR3 sequence is 14 residues long. The CDR3 nucleotides read TGTGCCAGCAGTGCCGGGACTTTCTCCTACGAGCAGTACTTC. Protein product: CASSAGTFSYEQYF.

The chain couples TRBV6-5 to TRBJ2-3; D call uncertain. This CDR3 comprises 12 residues. Germline V lookup: CDR1 MNHEY, CDR2 SVGAGI. V gave up 2 bases and J gave up 8 bases, with 8 bases separating them. CDR3 in amino acids: CASSYPDGTQYF. The CDR3 DNA follows: TGTGCCAGCAGTTACCCTGACGGTACGCAGTATTTT.

This clonotype turned up a few times. The chain combines TRBV24-1 with TRBJ1-5, with TRBD1 identical over 8 bases. Trimming removed 9 bases from V and 2 bases from J; junction bases left unmatched: 11. Germline CDR1 is KGHDR and CDR2 is SFDVKD. The CDR3 has 16 amino acids. The CDR3 DNA sequence: TGTGCCACCCCCAGGGGGCGTCGGGAATGCAATCAGCCCCAGCATTTT. It codes for CATPRGRRECNQPQHF.

This sequence joins TRBV12-3 or TRBV12-4 and TRBJ2-2, with D perhaps given as TRBD1 or TRBD2 (5 bases each). CDR3 length: 16 amino acids. Trimming removed 2 bases from V and 0 bases from J, with 10 bases in between. Here the CDR3 reads CASSLFGGTNTGELFF. CDR3 in DNA: TGTGCCAGCAGTTTATTTGGGGGAACGAACACCGGGGAGCTGTTTTTT.

V is TRBV7-2 and J is TRBJ2-1, with 7 bases that match TRBD2. This CDR3 is built from 17 residues. With 3 bases clipped from V and 0 bases from J, the junction kept 8 bases outside the gene matches. Germline CDR1 reads SGHTA; CDR2 reads FQGNSA. CDR3 protein: CASSFELAGLSYNEQFF. CDR3 DNA: TGTGCCAGCAGCTTCGAATTAGCGGGCCTCTCCTACAATGAGCAGTTCTTC.

J is TRBJ1-1 and V is TRBV5-1, with 11 bases aligning to TRBD1. V dropped 3 bases and J dropped 3; count of bases not matched to a gene: 13. Germline V gene lookup returns CDR1 SGHRS and CDR2 YFSETQ. The CDR3 runs to 18 residues. The CDR3 DNA follows: TGCGCCAGCAGCTCTTTCGGACAGGGGGCATTGATGGACACTGAAGCTTTCTTT. Its translation: CASSSFGQGALMDTEAFF.

There are a few counts of this clonotype. The chain carries TRBV6-6 and TRBJ2-7; the match to TRBD1 covers 7 bases. The CDR3 has 15 residues. Losses at the gene ends were 4 bases for V and 0 bases for J; bases not matched to a gene: 6. Germline V lookup: CDR1 MNHNY, CDR2 SVGAGI (reference sequence). The CDR3, as DNA: TGTGCCAGCAGTTCGACAGGGATCAGCTCCTACGAGCAGTACTTC. It is translated as CASSSTGISSYEQYF.

This clonotype was picked up a small number of times. This sequence joins TRBV5-1 and TRBJ1-1; D ambiguous. Germline V gene data show CDR1 as SGHRS and CDR2 as YFSETQ. CDR3 length: 16 amino acids. V was clipped by 2 bases and J by 0 bases, with 14 bases between them. The CDR3 nucleotides are TGCGCCAGCAGCTTCGGGCCCCGAATCATGAACACTGAAGCTTTCTTT. Protein: CASSFGPRIMNTEAFF.

The chain is built from TRBV10-3 and TRBJ2-5; 9 positions agree with TRBD1. The CDR3 spans 15 residues. From germline, CDR1 is ENHRY and CDR2 SYGVKD. V shed 3 bases and J 5 bases; nucleotides not matched to a gene: 7. The CDR3 loop is CAISDVTGGGETQYF. DNA for the CDR3: TGTGCCATCAGTGATGTGACAGGGGGTGGGGAGACCCAGTACTTC.

The chain combines TRBV6-6 with TRBJ1-2; TRBD1 might be the D (5 bases). Germline V lookup: CDR1 MNHNY, CDR2 SVGAGI (reference sequence). V dropped 6 bases and J dropped 3 bases, with 17 bases sitting between them. The CDR3 loop spans 15 amino acids. The CDR3 reads CASSNVRWGYYGYTF. Written as DNA, the CDR3 is TGTGCCAGCAGCAACGTTAGATGGGGCTACTATGGCTACACCTTC.

In this sample, this clonotype turned up a few times. The chain has TRBV12-5 and TRBJ1-1; unclear D gene. V lost 7 bases and J 0 bases, leaving 15 bases between the germline ends. This CDR3 is built from 15 residues. From germline, CDR1 is LGHNT and CDR2 FRNRAP. The CDR3 sequence: CASALSSYMNTEAFF. The CDR3 DNA follows: TGTGCTAGTGCCCTCAGCAGCTACATGAACACTGAAGCTTTCTTT. Full variable domain (outside the CDR3, taken from reference TRBV12-5 and TRBJ1-1): DARVTQTPRHKVTEMGQEVTMRCQPILGHNTVFWYRQTMMQGLELLAYFRNRAPLDDSGMPKDRFSAEMPDATLATLKIQPSEPRDSAVYFCASALSSYMNTEAFFGQGTRLTVV.

This clonotype was detected only a few times. The chain recombines TRBV5-5 with TRBJ2-2; TRBD2 is a possible D gene (7 bases). The ends were cut back, 2 bases at V and 2 bases at J, with 10 bases in the middle. Per the germline V gene, CDR1 is SGHKS and CDR2 is YYEKEE (reference sequence). CDR3 size: 15 residues. The CDR3, as DNA: TGTGCCAGCAGCTTCGGGGGGCCCAACACCGGGGAGCTGTTTTTT. It codes for CASSFGGPNTGELFF.